The clone carrying this TCR beta chain appeared once. The junction had 7 bases not matched to a gene; V was cut back by 0 bases and J by 8 bases. The CDR3 consists of 15 residues. Germline assignment: CDR1 MNHEY and CDR2 SVGAGI. This specimen belongs to a study of blood T cell repertoires in COVID-19. Recruits, aged roughly 18 to 100 years, lived in 25 or so US areas. Authors' processing steps: For nucleated cells, counts were estimated from reference gene primer amplification. Profiling relied on immunoSEQ multiplex PCR, and the TCRdb table lists in-frame clones only, not all of them. The DNA was the basis for D and trimming; V, J and clone size are from that table. The data contain around 310,000 clones, approximately 90% of them singletons.

Material: PBMCs or T cells enriched from blood (not recorded which). This TCR came from a woman aged 40-49 years who had recovered from COVID-19. V is TRBV6-5 and J is TRBJ2-4; 7 bases map to TRBD1. The chain's CDR3 is CASSYSRQGLHIQYF. The CDR3 region has the DNA TGTGCCAGCAGTTACTCGAGACAGGGATTACACATTCAGTACTTC.